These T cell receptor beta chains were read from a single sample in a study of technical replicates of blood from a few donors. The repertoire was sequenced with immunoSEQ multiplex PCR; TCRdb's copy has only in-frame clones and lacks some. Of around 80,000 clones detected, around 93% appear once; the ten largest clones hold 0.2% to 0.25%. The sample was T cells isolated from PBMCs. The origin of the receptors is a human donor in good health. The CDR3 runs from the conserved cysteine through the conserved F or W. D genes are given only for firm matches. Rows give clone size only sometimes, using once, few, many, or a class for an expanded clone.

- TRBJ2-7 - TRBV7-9 TGTGCCAGCCTACAGGACTACAGCTCCTACGAGCAGTACTTC CASLQDYSSYEQYF
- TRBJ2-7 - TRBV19 TGTGCCAGTAGTATCGGGTCAGGGTCCGGGTACGAGCAGTACTTC CASSIGSGSGYEQYF
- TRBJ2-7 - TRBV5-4 TGTGCCAGCGAAAAGCGCTCGATCTACGAGCAGTACTTC CASEKRSIYEQYF
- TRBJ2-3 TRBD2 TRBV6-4 TGTGCCAGCAGTGACCAAACTAGCGGCACAGATACGCAGTATTTT CASSDQTSGTDTQYF
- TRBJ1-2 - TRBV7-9 TGTGCCAGCAGCTACGGACAGTCCTATGGCTACACCTTC CASSYGQSYGYTF
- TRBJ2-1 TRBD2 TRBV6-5 TGTGCCAGCAGGACTAGCGGGTCTTACAATGAGCAGTTCTTC CASRTSGSYNEQFF
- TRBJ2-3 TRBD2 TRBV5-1 TGCGCCAGCAGCTTGGCGGGGCTAGCGGGAACAGATACGCAGTATTTT CASSLAGLAGTDTQYF
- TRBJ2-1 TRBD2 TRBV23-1 TGCGCCAGCAGTCAATCGCCCCGTCTAGCGGGAGGCTCCTACAATGAGCAGTTCTTC CASSQSPRLAGGSYNEQFF
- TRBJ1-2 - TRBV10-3 TGTGCCATCAGTTACGTGGGGGCCGGCTACACCTTC CAISYVGAGYTF
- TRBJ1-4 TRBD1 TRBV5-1 TGCGCCAGCAGCGATAGAGGGACAGCTGGCGAAAAACTGTTTTTT CASSDRGTAGEKLFF
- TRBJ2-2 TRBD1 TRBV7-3 TGTGCCAGCAGCCTCAAGACAGGGAGCCCCACCGGGGAGCTGTTTTTT CASSLKTGSPTGELFF
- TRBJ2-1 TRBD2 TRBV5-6 TGTGCCAGCAGCTTCCCGGGACTAGCGAGGTACAATGAGCAGTTCTTC CASSFPGLARYNEQFF
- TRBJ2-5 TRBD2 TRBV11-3 TGTGCCAGCAGCTTAGCTCCTAGCGGGGTTATTGAGACCCAGTACTTC CASSLAPSGVIETQYF
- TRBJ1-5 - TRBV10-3 TGTGCCATCAGTCCGGAGGCAGATCTAGGTGGCAATCAGCCCCAGCATTTT CAISPEADLGGNQPQHF
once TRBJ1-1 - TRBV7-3 TGTGCCAGCAGCTCCGGGATGATCACTGAAGCTTTCTTT CASSSGMITEAFF
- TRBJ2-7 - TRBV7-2 TGTGCCAGCAGCTTAGTCGCGGGGATGCAATACGAGCAGTACTTC CASSLVAGMQYEQYF
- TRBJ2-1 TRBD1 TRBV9 TGTGCCAGCAGCGTCCAGGGGGATTATAATGAGCAGTTCTTC CASSVQGDYNEQFF
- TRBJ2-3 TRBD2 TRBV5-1 TGCGCCAGCAGCTTGGGACTAGCGGGGGGGAAGGGCACAGATACGCAGTATTTT CASSLGLAGGKGTDTQYF
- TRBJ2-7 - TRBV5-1 TGCGCCAGCAGCTTCTCCCCTAGCGACACCTACGAGCAGTACTTC CASSFSPSDTYEQYF
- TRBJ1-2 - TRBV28 TGTGCCAGCAGTTTAGATCAGGGAGGGATTTATGGCTACACCTTC CASSLDQGGIYGYTF
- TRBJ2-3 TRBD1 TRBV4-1 TGCGCCAGCAGCCAAGAAACAGGGGGGACAGATACGCAGTATTTT CASSQETGGTDTQYF
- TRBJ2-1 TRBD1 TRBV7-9 TGTGCCAGCAGCGATTATACAGGGGGCGACGGCCCCAACAATGAGCAGTTCTTC CASSDYTGGDGPNNEQFF
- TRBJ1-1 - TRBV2 TGTGCCAGCAACAAGGGGAGGGGTACTGAAGCTTTCTTT CASNKGRGTEAFF
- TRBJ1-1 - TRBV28 TGTGCCAGCAGTAAAATCCGGGCCGACCGGAGCGGTGAAGCTTTCTTT CASSKIRADRSGEAFF
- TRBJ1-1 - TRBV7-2 TGTGCCAGCAGCTCTGAGCCGAACACTGAAGCTTTCTTT CASSSEPNTEAFF
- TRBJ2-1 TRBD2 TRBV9 TGTGCCAGCAGCGTAGCGGGAGGAACCAATGAGCAGTTCTTC CASSVAGGTNEQFF
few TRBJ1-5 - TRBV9 TGTGCCAGCAGCGGAGAGGAGGGGTTGGGTCAGCCCCAGCATTTT CASSGEEGLGQPQHF
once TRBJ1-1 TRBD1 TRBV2 TGTGCCAGCAGTGCCCCGGGACAGGGATTGAACACTGAAGCTTTCTTT CASSAPGQGLNTEAFF
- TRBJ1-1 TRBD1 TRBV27 TGTGCCAGCAGTATTACAGGGGATACTGAAGCTTTCTTT CASSITGDTEAFF
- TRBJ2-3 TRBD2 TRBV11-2 TGTGCCAGCAGCTTAGTGAGTAGGGTGGCTAGCGGGGTTCCGGCGAAGGATTTT CASSLVSRVASGVPAKDF
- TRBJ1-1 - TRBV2 TGTGCCAGCAGTGATCGGGGGGCTAGTACTGAAGCTTTCTTT CASSDRGASTEAFF
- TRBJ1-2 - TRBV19 TGTGCCAGTAGTATGGGAGGGCCCTATGGCTACACCTTC CASSMGGPYGYTF
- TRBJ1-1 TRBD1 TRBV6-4 TGTGCCAGCAGGAGGGGGACAGGGGAGCGTGTGATGAACACTGAAGCTTTCTTT CASRRGTGERVMNTEAFF
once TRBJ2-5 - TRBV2 TGTGCCAGCAGTCCCGCGGGGGCTACCAAAAGTTTAGAGACCCAGTACTTC CASSPAGATKSLETQYF
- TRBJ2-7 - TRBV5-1 TGCGCCAGCACCCTGACCTACGGGGGTTCTAACGAGCAGTACTTC CASTLTYGGSNEQYF
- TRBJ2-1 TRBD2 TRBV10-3 TGTGCCGCAACTAGCGGGAGTATGGATGAGCAGTTCTTC CAATSGSMDEQFF